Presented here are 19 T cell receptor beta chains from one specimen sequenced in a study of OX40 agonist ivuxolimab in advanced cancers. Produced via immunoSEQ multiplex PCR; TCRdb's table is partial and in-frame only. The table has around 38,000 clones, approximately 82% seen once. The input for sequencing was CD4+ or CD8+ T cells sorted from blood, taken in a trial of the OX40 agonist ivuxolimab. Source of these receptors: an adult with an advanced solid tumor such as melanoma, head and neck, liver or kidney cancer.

Here the CDR3 reads CASSLTAGTYEQYF. The CDR3 DNA sequence: TGTGCCAGCAGCTTAACGGCGGGTACCTACGAGCAGTACTTC. This rearrangement joins TRBV7-7 to TRBJ2-7; perhaps TRBD2 as D (5 bases). The germline V gene has CDR1 SSHAT and CDR2 FNYEAQ (reference sequence). V lost 2 bases to trimming and J lost 2 bases, with 10 bases between them. The CDR3 length is 14 residues. The entire variable domain, with the rest obtained from reference TRBV7-7 and TRBJ2-7, is as follows: GAGVSQSPRYKVTKRGQDVTLRCDPISSHATLYWYQQALGQGPEFLTYFNYEAQPDKSGLPSDRFSAERPEGSISTLTIQRTEQRDSAMYRCASSLTAGTYEQYFGPGTRLTVT.

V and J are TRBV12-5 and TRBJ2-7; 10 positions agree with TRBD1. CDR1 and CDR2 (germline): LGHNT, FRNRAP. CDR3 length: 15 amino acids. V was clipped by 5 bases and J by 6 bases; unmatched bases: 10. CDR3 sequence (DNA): TGTGCTAGTGGTCCCCGGGACAGGGGATTAGGCGAGCAGTACTTC. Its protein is CASGPRDRGLGEQYF.

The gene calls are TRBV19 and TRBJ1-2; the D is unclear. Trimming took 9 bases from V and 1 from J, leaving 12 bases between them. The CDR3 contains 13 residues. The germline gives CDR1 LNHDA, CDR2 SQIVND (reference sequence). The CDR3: CASGEQINYGYTF. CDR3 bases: TGTGCCAGCGGGGAACAAATTAACTATGGCTACACCTTC.

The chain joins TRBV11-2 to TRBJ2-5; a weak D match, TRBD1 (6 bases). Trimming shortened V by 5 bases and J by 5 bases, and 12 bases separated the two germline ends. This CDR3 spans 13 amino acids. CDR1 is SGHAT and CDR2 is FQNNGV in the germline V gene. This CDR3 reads CASSPTGLETQYF. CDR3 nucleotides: TGTGCCAGCAGCCCGACAGGTCTGGAGACCCAGTACTTC.

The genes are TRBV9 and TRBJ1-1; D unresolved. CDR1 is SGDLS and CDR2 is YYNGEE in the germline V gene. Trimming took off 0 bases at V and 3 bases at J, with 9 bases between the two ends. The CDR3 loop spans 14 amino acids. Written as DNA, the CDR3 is TGTGCCAGCAGCGTAGAAAATCACGACACTGAAGCTTTCTTT. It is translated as CASSVENHDTEAFF. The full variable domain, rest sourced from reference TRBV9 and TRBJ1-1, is DSGVTQTPKHLITATGQRVTLRCSPRSGDLSVYWYQQSLDQGLQFLIQYYNGEERAKGNILERFSAQQFPDLHSELNLSSLELGDSALYFCASSVENHDTEAFFGQGTRLTVV.

In DNA form, the CDR3 reads TGTGCCAGCAGTTTAAGTCAGAGCACCTACGAGCAGTACTTC. Its protein is CASSLSQSTYEQYF. V is TRBV27 and J is TRBJ2-7; D uncertain. The CDR3 is made up of 14 amino acids. The ends were cut back, 2 bases at V and 2 bases at J, with 10 bases in the middle. The germline gives CDR1 MNHEY, CDR2 SMNVEV (reference sequence).

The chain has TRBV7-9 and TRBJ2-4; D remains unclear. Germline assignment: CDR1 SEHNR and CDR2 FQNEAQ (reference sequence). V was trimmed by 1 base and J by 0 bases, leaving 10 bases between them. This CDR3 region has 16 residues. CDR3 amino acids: CASSLVSAIAKNIQYF. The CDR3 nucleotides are TGTGCCAGCAGCTTAGTGTCAGCGATAGCCAAAAACATTCAGTACTTC.

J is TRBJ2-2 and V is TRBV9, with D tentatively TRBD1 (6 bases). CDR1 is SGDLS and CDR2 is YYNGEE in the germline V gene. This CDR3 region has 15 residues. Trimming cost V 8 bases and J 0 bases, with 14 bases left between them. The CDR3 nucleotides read TGTGCCAGTCGGACAGCCCAAACGAACACCGGGGAGCTGTTTTTT. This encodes CASRTAQTNTGELFF.

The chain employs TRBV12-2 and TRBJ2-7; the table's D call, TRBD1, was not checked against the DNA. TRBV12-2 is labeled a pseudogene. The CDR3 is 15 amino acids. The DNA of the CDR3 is TGTGCAAGTCGCCAATTTACGGGACAGACCTACGAGCAGTACTTC. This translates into CASRQFTGQTYEQYF.

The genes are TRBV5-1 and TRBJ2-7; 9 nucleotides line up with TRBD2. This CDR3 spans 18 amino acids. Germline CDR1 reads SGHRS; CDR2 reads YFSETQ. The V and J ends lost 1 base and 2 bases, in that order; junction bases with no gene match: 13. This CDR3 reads CASSLSIQSSGATYEQYF. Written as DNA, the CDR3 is TGCGCCAGCAGCTTGTCGATTCAATCTAGCGGGGCGACCTACGAGCAGTACTTC.

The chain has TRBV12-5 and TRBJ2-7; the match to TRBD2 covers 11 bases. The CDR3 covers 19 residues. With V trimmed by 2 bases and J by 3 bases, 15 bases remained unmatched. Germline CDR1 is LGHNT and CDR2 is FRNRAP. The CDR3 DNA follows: TGTGCTAGTGGTTTGTCACGAGGTAGCGGGAGGGCCGGGAGCTACGAGCAGTACTTC. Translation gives CASGLSRGSGRAGSYEQYF. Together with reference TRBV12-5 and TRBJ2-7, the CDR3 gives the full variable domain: DARVTQTPRHKVTEMGQEVTMRCQPILGHNTVFWYRQTMMQGLELLAYFRNRAPLDDSGMPKDRFSAEMPDATLATLKIQPSEPRDSAVYFCASGLSRGSGRAGSYEQYFGPGTRLTVT.

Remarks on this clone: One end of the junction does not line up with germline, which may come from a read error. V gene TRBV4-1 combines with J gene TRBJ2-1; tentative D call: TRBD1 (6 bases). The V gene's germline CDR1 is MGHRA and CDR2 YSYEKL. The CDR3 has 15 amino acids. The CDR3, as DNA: TGCGCCAGCAGTCAACAGGGTGGGTCCTGCAATGAGCAGTTCTTC. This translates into CASSQQGGSCNEQFF.

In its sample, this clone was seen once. The CDR3 sequence is CASSQFPGYTEAFF. CDR3 DNA: TGCGCCAGCAGCCAGTTCCCAGGGTACACTGAAGCTTTCTTT. The chain combines TRBV23-1 with TRBJ1-1, with D perhaps TRBD1 (5 bases). TRBV23-1 is an ORF, and what it does is uncertain. V was cut by 6 bases and J by 3 bases, with 14 bases left in between. The CDR3 length is 14 residues.

The CDR3 is CASSRNHYEQYF. DNA of the CDR3: TGTGCCAGCAGCCGAAATCACTACGAGCAGTACTTC. V and J are TRBV7-9 and TRBJ2-7; D unresolved. Trimming pared 5 bases from V and 3 bases from J, leaving 8 bases between. This CDR3 has 12 residues. Germline V gene sequence: CDR1 SEHNR, CDR2 FQNEAQ (reference sequence).

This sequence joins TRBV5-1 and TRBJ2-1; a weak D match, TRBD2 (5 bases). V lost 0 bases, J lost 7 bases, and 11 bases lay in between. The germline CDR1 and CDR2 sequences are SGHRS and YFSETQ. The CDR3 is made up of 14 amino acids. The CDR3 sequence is CASSLGTPFNEQFF. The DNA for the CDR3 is TGCGCCAGCAGCTTGGGGACTCCTTTTAATGAGCAGTTCTTC.

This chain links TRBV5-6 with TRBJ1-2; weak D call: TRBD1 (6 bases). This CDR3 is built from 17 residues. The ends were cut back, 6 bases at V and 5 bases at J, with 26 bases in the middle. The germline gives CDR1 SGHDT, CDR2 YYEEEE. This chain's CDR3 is CASTPPGVGGRGYGYTF. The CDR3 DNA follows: TGTGCCAGCACCCCACCGGGGGTAGGGGGGCGAGGGTATGGCTACACCTTC.

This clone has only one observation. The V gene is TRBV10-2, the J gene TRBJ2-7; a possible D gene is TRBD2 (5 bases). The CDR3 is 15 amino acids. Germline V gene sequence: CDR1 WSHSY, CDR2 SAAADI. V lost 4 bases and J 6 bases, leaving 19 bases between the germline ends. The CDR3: CASSVARPGNGEQYF. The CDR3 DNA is TGCGCCAGCAGTGTCGCCAGGCCCGGGAACGGCGAGCAGTACTTC.

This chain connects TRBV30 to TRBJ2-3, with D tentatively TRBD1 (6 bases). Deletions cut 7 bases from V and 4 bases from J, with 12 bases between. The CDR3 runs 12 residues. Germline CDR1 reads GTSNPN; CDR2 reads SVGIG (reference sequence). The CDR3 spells CAYYRVADTQYF. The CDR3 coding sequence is TGTGCCTACTACAGGGTCGCAGATACGCAGTATTTT. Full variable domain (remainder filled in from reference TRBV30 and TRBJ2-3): SQTIHQWPATLVQPVGSPLSLECTVEGTSNPNLYWYRQAAGRGLQLLFYSVGIGQISSEVPQNLSASRPQDRQFILSSKKLLLSDSGFYLCAYYRVADTQYFGPGTRLTVL.

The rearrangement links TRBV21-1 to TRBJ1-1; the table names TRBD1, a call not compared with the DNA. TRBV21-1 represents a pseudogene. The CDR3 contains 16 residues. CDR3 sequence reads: CASSKELPAGDTEAFF. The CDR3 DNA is TGTGCCAGCAGCAAAGAGCTTCCGGCAGGGGACACTGAAGCTTTCTTT.